One TCR beta chain is described in this entry. The data stem from a study of CD8+ T cells in alopecia areata. Study overall: Treated patients took oral tofacitinib at 5 to 10 mg twice daily.

Trimming removed 4 bases at V and 2 bases at J, with 23 bases between. The germline gives CDR1 SQVTM, CDR2 ANQGSEA. The CDR3 totals 17 residues. The study team obtained lesional scalp punch biopsies and peripheral blood from alopecia areata patients. Starting from PBMCs, sorting isolated CD4+ and CD8+ T cells. Extracted RNA was reverse transcribed, and the resulting cDNA served as sequencing template. Using immunoSEQ multiplex PCR, the repertoire was profiled, and TCRdb retains in-frame clones only, with some absent. In the table there are about 180,000 clones, 50% to 60% of which are singletons. The sample consisted of CD4+ T cells sorted from blood, taken at week 0. The TCR comes from a human donor with alopecia areata. This chain connects TRBV29-1 to TRBJ1-2; D remains unclear. This CDR3 reads CSVASSGGSGSNYGYTF. DNA of the CDR3: TGCAGCGTTGCAAGCTCGGGTGGGTCCGGGTCGAACTATGGCTACACCTTC.